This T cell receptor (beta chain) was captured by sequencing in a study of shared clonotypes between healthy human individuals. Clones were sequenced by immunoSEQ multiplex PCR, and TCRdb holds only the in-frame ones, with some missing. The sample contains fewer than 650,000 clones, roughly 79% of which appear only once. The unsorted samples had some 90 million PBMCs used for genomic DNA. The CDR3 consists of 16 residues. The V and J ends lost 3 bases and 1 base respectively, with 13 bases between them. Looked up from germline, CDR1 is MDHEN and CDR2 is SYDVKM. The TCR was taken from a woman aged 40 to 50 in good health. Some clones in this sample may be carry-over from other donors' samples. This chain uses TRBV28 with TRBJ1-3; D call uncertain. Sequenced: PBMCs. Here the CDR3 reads CASSFRVRRSGNTIYF. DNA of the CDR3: TGTGCCAGCAGTTTCCGCGTGAGGAGATCTGGAAACACCATATATTTT.